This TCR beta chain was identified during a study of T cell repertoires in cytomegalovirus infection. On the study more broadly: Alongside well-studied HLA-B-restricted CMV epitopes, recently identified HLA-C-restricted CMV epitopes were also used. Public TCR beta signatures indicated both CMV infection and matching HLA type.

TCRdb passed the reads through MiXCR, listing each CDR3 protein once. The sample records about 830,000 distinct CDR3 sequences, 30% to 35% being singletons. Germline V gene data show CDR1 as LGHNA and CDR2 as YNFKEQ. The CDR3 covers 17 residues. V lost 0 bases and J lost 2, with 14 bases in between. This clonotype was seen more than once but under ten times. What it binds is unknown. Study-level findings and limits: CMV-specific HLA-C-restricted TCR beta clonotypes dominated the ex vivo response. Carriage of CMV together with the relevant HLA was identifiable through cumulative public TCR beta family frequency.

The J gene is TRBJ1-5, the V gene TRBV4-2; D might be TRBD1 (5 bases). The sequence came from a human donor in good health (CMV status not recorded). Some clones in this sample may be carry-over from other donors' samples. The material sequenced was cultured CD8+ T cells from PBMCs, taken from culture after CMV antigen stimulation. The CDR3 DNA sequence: TGTGCCAGCAGCCAAGATATCAGGGTATATGGCAATCAGCCCCAGCATTTT. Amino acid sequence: CASSQDIRVYGNQPQHF.